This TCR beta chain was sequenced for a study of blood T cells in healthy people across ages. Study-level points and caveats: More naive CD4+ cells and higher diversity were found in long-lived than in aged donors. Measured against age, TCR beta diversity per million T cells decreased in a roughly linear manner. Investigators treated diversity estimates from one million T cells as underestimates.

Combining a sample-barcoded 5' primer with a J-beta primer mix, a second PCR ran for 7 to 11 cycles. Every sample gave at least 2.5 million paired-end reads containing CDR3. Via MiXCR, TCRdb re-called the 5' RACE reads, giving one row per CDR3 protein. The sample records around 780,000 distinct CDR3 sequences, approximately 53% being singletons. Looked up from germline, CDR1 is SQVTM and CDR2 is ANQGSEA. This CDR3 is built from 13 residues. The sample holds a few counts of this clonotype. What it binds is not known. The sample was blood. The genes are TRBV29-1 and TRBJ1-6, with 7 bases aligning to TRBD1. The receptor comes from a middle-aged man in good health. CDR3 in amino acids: CAGQETKNSPLHF. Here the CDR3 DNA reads TGCGCCGGACAGGAGACGAAGAATTCACCCCTCCACTTT.